The 4 T cell receptor beta chains presented below share a single source sample, sequenced in a study of blood T cell repertoires in COVID-19. Data came from immunoSEQ multiplex PCR; TCRdb stores just in-frame clones and leaves some out. The top ten clones hold 15% to 20% of a sample with about 130,000 clones, over 80% of them seen once. Sequencing was carried out using PBMCs or T cells enriched from blood (not recorded which). The receptor set was obtained from a man aged 25-45 years who had recovered from COVID-19.

This clone came up once. The chain combines TRBV5-1 with TRBJ2-7, with a tentative D call TRBD1 (6 bases). The CDR3 is 13 residues long. Trimming removed 2 bases at V and 1 base at J, with 7 bases between. Germline CDR1 and CDR2: SGHRS and YFSETQ. The CDR3 loop reads CASSFDRSYEQYF. The CDR3 coding sequence is TGCGCCAGCAGCTTCGACAGGTCCTACGAGCAGTACTTC.

The table lists this clone with a count of one. The rearrangement links TRBV19 to TRBJ1-1; 7 bases match TRBD1. Germline V gene lookup returns CDR1 LNHDA and CDR2 SQIVND (reference sequence). The CDR3 length is 18 residues. V gave up 7 bases and J gave up 1 base; unmatched junction bases: 18. As DNA, the CDR3 is TGTGCCAGTATTGGATCCCACAGGGGTGTCTTGGGGAACACTGAAGCTTTCTTT. It yields the protein CASIGSHRGVLGNTEAFF. The full variable domain, with the rest looked up from reference TRBV19 and TRBJ1-1, is DGGITQSPKYLFRKEGQNVTLSCEQNLNHDAMYWYRQDPGQGLRLIYYSQIVNDFQKGDIAEGYSVSREKKESFPLTVTSAQKNPTAFYLCASIGSHRGVLGNTEAFFGQGTRLTVV.

This clone was seen many times. The gene calls are TRBV27 and TRBJ1-1, with a weak D call TRBD1 (6 bases). Germline V gene lookup returns CDR1 MNHEY and CDR2 SMNVEV (reference sequence). Trimming left V 6 bases short and J 4 bases short, with 15 bases between. This CDR3 is 14 amino acids long. The CDR3 DNA reads TGTGCCAGCAGAGAACAGGGTTGGGGCACTGAAGCTTTCTTT. Its translation: CASREQGWGTEAFF.

The chain has TRBV19 and TRBJ2-1, with TRBD2 matching 7 bases. V gave up 8 bases and J gave up 3 bases; unmatched junction bases: 10. From germline, CDR1 is LNHDA and CDR2 SQIVND (reference sequence). The CDR3 has 15 amino acids. The CDR3 DNA sequence: TGTGCCAGTTTAGCCTGGGGCGGGAGCTACAATGAGCAGTTCTTC. Amino acid sequence: CASLAWGGSYNEQFF.